This passage covers 15 T cell receptor beta chains from one sample sequenced in a study of blood T cell repertoires in COVID-19 (dated by TCRdb to 2018 to 2021). Preparation of the library involved the immunoSEQ multiplex PCR assay. Held by TCRdb, this immuneACCESS table contains in-frame sequences only and omits some clones. Under half of the omission traces to an unresolved V gene where checked; the cause of the rest is unknown. The sample contains roughly 140,000 clones, around four fifths of them found a single time. In total, the top ten clones hold about 3% of the sample. Sequenced sample: peripheral blood. Receptors originate from a woman aged 35 to 49 with active or convalescent COVID-19.

This chain uses TRBV6-6 with TRBJ1-6; TRBD1 aligns across 8 bases. The V segment lost 6 bases and the J segment 5 bases; nucleotides outside the gene matches: 3. The CDR3 loop spans 14 amino acids. In germline, CDR1 is MNHNY, CDR2 SVGAGI (reference sequence). CDR3: CASSRGRDNSPLHF. In DNA, the CDR3 is TGTGCCAGCAGCAGGGGGCGGGATAATTCACCCCTCCACTTT.

This chain joins TRBV28 and TRBJ1-2; maybe TRBD1 (6 bases). The germline V and J ends were trimmed by 6 bases and 4 bases, with 9 bases remaining between them. Germline CDR1 reads MDHEN; CDR2 reads SYDVKM. This CDR3 has 12 residues. In DNA, the CDR3 is TGTGCCAGCAGAAGGACAGCCTATGGCTACACCTTC. Translating gives CASRRTAYGYTF.

The chain carries TRBV29-1 and TRBJ1-4; 7 nucleotides agree with TRBD1. V was pared by 4 bases and J by 5 bases, with 7 bases of the junction left unmatched. The CDR3 runs to 14 residues. Germline CDR1 and CDR2: SQVTM and ANQGSEA. The CDR3 region is CSVGQGTVNEKLFF. CDR3 coding DNA: TGCAGCGTTGGCCAGGGGACAGTAAATGAAAAACTGTTTTTT.

V is TRBV12-3 or TRBV12-4 and J is TRBJ2-3; 9 bases are a match to TRBD2. Trimming took 6 bases from V and 14 from J; bases not matched to a gene: 9. The CDR3 covers 12 residues. CDR3 nucleotides: TGTGCCAGCAGCCCCGGGACTAGCCGTCCGTATTTT. Translated: CASSPGTSRPYF.

The chain employs TRBV6-4 and TRBJ1-5; TRBD1 matches at 8 bases. V lost 5 bases, J lost 6 bases, and 6 bases stayed unmatched. From germline, CDR1 is MRHNA and CDR2 SNTAGT. CDR3 length: 14 amino acids. The CDR3 nucleotides read TGTGCCAGCAGTCCGGGACAGGCCGGTCAGCCCCAGCATTTT. Protein sequence: CASSPGQAGQPQHF.

The V call is TRBV27, the J call TRBJ1-1; tentative D call: TRBD1 (6 bases). The CDR3 is made up of 13 amino acids. Germline-derived CDR1 and CDR2 are MNHEY and SMNVEV (reference sequence). The V end lost 5 bases, the J end lost 8 bases, and 15 bases lay between the germline ends. The CDR3 is CASSPHRQAEAFF. The CDR3 region has the DNA TGTGCCAGCAGTCCCCACCGACAGGCGGAAGCTTTCTTT.

The V call is TRBV30, the J call TRBJ1-2; 8 positions match TRBD1. The CDR3 spans 12 residues. Germline trimming cut 8 bases from V and 4 bases from J; bases unmatched to any gene: 6. CDR1 and CDR2 (germline): GTSNPN, SVGIG (reference sequence). The DNA of the CDR3 is TGTGCCACCCCGGGACAGGTCTATGGCTACACCTTC. Amino acids: CATPGQVYGYTF.

V and J are TRBV12-3 or TRBV12-4 and TRBJ2-7; possible D gene TRBD1, 6 bases. The germline V and J ends were trimmed by 3 bases and 4 bases, with 10 bases remaining between them. The CDR3 covers 13 residues. The CDR3 nucleotides read TGTGCCAGCAGTTTCGGGCAGGGGTACGAGCAGTACTTC. This codes for CASSFGQGYEQYF.

This chain links TRBV19 with TRBJ1-5; TRBD1 is a possible D gene (5 bases). Trimming took 5 bases from V and 1 from J, leaving 12 bases between them. CDR3 length equals 15 residues. From germline, CDR1 is LNHDA and CDR2 SQIVND (reference sequence). This CDR3 is CASSAGHRSNQPQHF. The CDR3 DNA reads TGTGCCAGTAGTGCCGGACATCGGAGCAATCAGCCCCAGCATTTT.

About this clone: This CDR3 is also generated by other DNA sequences in the sample. The chain has TRBV5-1 and TRBJ1-4; 7 nucleotides match TRBD1. Germline V gene data show CDR1 as SGHRS and CDR2 as YFSETQ. V lost 0 bases, J lost 7 bases, and 3 bases stayed unmatched. CDR3 length equals 14 residues. This CDR3 is CASSLGQGGEKLFF. CDR3 coding DNA: TGCGCCAGCAGCTTGGGCCAGGGGGGTGAAAAACTGTTTTTT.

V and J are TRBV24-1 and TRBJ1-1; D is possibly TRBD1 (6 bases). V shed 1 base and J shed 4 bases, with 15 bases lying between them. Germline CDR1 is KGHDR and CDR2 is SFDVKD. This CDR3 is 16 amino acids long. The CDR3 spells CATSDFPLGGGTEAFF. The CDR3 DNA is TGTGCCACCAGTGATTTCCCCCTAGGGGGGGGCACTGAAGCTTTCTTT.

This rearrangement joins TRBV28 to TRBJ1-1; no clear D. The germline CDR1 and CDR2 sequences are MDHEN and SYDVKM. CDR3 size: 12 residues. DNA for the CDR3: TGTGCTGCAAGATCGGGGTTGCGCGGAGCTTTCTTT. Translation: CAARSGLRGAFF.

This chain joins TRBV10-3 and TRBJ2-7; 7 bases match TRBD1. Germline CDR1 reads ENHRY; CDR2 reads SYGVKD. The CDR3 has 15 residues. With 4 bases clipped from V and 6 bases from J, the junction kept 12 bases outside the gene matches. CDR3 bases: TGTGCCATCAGTGCAGTAGGGGGACAGATAGCCGAGCAGTACTTC. Amino acid sequence: CAISAVGGQIAEQYF.

The table lists this clone with a count of one. The chain has TRBV15 and TRBJ2-5, with D hard to call. The CDR3 consists of 13 residues. Germline values: CDR1 LNHNV, CDR2 YYDKDF (reference sequence). Deletions cut 0 bases from V and 3 bases from J, with 5 bases between. The CDR3 spells CATSRDPKETQYF. The CDR3 region has the DNA TGTGCCACCAGCAGAGATCCCAAAGAGACCCAGTACTTC. Looking up the rest from reference TRBV15 and TRBJ2-5 gives the full variable domain: DAMVIQNPRYQVTQFGKPVTLSCSQTLNHNVMYWYQQKSSQAPKLLFHYYDKDFNNEADTPDNFQSRRPNTSFCFLDIRSPGLGDTAMYLCATSRDPKETQYFGPGTRLLVL.

The chain recombines TRBV6-5 with TRBJ1-1; weak D call: TRBD1 (5 bases). Per germline, CDR1 MNHEY and CDR2 SVGAGI. V gave up 6 bases and J gave up 6 bases, with 14 bases separating them. This CDR3 contains 13 residues. CDR3 sequence (DNA): TGTGCCAGCAGACTAGCTCCGGGACCTGAAGCTTTCTTT. Protein product: CASRLAPGPEAFF.